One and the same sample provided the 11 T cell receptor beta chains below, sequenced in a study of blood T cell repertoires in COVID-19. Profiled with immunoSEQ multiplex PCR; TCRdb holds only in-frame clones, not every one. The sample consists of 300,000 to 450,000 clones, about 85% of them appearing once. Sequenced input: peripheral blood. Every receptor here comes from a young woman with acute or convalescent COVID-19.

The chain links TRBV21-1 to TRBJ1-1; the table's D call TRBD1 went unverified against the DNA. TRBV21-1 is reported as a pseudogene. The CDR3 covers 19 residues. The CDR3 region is CASSKARIRGQQTNTEAFF. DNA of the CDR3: TGTGCCAGCAGCAAAGCGAGGATCAGAGGACAACAGACGAACACTGAAGCTTTCTTT.

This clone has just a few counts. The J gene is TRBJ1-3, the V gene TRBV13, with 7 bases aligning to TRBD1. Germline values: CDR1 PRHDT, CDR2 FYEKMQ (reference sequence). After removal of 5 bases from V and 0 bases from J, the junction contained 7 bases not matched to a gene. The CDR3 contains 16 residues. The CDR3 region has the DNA TGTGCCAGCAGCCAGGGACAGCTCCTCTCTGGAAACACCATATATTTT. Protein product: CASSQGQLLSGNTIYF.

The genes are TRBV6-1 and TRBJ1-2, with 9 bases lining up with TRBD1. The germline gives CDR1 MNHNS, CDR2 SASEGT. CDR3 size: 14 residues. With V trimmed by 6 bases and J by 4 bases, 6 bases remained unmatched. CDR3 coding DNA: TGTGCCAGCAGCGAACAGGGGGCCGTCTATGGCTACACCTTC. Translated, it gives CASSEQGAVYGYTF.

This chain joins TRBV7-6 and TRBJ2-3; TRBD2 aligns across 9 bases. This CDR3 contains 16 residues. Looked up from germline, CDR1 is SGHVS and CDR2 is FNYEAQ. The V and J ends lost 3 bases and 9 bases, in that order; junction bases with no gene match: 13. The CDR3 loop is CASSLGLASGILTQYF. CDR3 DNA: TGTGCCAGCAGCTTGGGTTTGGCTAGCGGGATCCTGACGCAGTATTTT.

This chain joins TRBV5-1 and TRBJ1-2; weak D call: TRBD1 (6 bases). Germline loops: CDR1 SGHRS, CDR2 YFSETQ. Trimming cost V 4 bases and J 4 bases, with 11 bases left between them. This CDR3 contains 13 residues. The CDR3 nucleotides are TGCGCCAGCAGCACCACAGGGACCTATGGCTACACCTTC. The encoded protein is CASSTTGTYGYTF.

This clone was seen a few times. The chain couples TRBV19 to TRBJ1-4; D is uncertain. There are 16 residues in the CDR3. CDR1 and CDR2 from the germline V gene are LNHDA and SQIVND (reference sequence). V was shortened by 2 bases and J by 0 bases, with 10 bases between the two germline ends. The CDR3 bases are TGTGCCAGTAGTATATTGACAATTGCAACTAATGAAAAACTGTTTTTT. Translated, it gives CASSILTIATNEKLFF.

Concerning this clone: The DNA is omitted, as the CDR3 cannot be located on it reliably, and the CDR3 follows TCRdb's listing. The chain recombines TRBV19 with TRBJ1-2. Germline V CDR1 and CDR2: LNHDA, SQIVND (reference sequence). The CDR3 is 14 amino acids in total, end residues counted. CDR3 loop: CASTSGVSLFGYTF.

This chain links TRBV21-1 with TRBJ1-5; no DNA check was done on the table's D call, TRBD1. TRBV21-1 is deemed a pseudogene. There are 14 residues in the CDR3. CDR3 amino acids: CASSDIQGTQPQHF. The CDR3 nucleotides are TGTGCCAGCAGCGACATACAGGGTACTCAGCCCCAGCATTTT.

The CDR3 region is CASSEALRGNGNTIYF. The CDR3, as DNA: TGTGCCAGCAGTGAAGCGCTTAGAGGGAATGGAAACACCATATATTTT. The J gene is TRBJ1-3, the V gene TRBV2; no clear D gene. The CDR3 loop spans 16 amino acids. Germline CDR1 is SNHLY and CDR2 is FYNNEI. Trimming pared 0 bases from V and 3 bases from J, leaving 12 bases between.

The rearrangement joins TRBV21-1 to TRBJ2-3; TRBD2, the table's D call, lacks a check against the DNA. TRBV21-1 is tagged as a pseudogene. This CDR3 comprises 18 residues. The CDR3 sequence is CASSKEREQASGADTQYF. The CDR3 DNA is TGTGCCAGCAGCAAAGAAAGGGAGCAGGCTAGCGGGGCAGATACGCAGTATTTT.

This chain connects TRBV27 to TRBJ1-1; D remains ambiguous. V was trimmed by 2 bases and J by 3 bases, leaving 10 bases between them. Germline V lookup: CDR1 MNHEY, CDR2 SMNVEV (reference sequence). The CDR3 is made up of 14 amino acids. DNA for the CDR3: TGTGCCAGCAGTTTAAGAGGGTTTGACACTGAAGCTTTCTTT. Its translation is CASSLRGFDTEAFF.